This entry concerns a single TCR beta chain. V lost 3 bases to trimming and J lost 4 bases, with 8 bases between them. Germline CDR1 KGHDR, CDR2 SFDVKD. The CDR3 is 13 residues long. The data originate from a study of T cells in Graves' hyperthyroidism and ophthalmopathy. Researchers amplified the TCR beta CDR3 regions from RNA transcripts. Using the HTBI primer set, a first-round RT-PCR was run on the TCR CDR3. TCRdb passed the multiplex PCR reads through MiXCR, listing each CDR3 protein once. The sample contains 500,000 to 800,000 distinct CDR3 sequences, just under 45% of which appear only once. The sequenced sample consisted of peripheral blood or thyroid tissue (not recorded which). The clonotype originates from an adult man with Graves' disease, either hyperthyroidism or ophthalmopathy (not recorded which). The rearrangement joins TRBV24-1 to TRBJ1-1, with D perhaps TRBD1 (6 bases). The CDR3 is CATSDEQGTEAFF. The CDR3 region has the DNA TGTGCCACCAGTGATGAACAGGGCACTGAAGCTTTCTTT.